A single sample gave rise to the 4 T cell receptor beta chains below, sequenced in a study of shared T cell receptors in the human thymus. Assay used: immunoSEQ multiplex PCR; TCRdb lists only in-frame clones, some missing. The data show approximately 760,000 clones, roughly 88% seen once. In addition, the sample was reused for a study of human thymus T cells.

Source material: thymocytes. The receptor source for this set is a girl less than two years old with a congenital heart defect.

V usage is TRBV5-5 and J usage is TRBJ2-2; no definite D call. There are 15 residues in the CDR3. V gave up 0 bases and J gave up 1 base, with 7 bases separating them. Germline CDR1 SGHKS, CDR2 YYEKEE (reference sequence). As DNA, the CDR3 is TGTGCCAGCAGCTTGGTCCTCCGGAACACCGGGGAGCTGTTTTTT. This encodes CASSLVLRNTGELFF.

This chain connects TRBV5-5 to TRBJ2-5; a weak D match, TRBD2 (6 bases). CDR3 length: 14 amino acids. Germline loops: CDR1 SGHKS, CDR2 YYEKEE (reference sequence). The V end lost 4 bases, the J end lost 4 bases, and 14 bases lay between the germline ends. The CDR3 DNA sequence: TGTGCCAGCAGCCAGGCGGGGAGAGGAGAGACCCAGTACTTC. Its translation is CASSQAGRGETQYF.

V and J are TRBV5-4 and TRBJ1-4, with D tentatively TRBD1 (6 bases). Germline values: CDR1 SGHNT, CDR2 YYREEE (reference sequence). The V gene lost 0 bases and the J gene lost 5 bases, with 11 bases spanning the gap. This CDR3 has 15 amino acids. CDR3 loop: CASSLGGGGNEKLFF. In DNA form, the CDR3 reads TGTGCCAGCAGCTTGGGAGGGGGAGGGAATGAAAAACTGTTTTTT.

The sample holds one count of this clone. This chain uses TRBV4-1 with TRBJ1-1; 8 nucleotides match TRBD1. CDR1 is MGHRA, CDR2 YSYEKL, per germline. The CDR3 runs 15 residues. Germline trimming cut 4 bases from V and 4 bases from J; bases unmatched to any gene: 8. The CDR3 loop is CASSPSDREVTEAFF. CDR3 coding DNA: TGCGCCAGCAGCCCTTCGGACAGGGAGGTCACTGAAGCTTTCTTT.